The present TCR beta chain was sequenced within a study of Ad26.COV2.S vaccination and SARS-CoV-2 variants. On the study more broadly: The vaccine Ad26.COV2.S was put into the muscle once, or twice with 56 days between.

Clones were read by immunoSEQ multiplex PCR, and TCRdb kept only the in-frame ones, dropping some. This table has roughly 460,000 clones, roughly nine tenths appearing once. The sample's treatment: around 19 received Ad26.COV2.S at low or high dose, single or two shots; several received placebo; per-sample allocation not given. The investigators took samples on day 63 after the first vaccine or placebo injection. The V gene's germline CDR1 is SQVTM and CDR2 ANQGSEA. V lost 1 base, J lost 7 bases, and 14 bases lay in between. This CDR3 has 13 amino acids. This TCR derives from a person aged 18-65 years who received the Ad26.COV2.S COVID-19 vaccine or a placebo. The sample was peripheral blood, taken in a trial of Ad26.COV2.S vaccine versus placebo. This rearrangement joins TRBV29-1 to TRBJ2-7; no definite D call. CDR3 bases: TGCAGCGTTGAAGCGGGCGGACGACTGGAGCAGTACTTC. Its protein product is CSVEAGGRLEQYF.